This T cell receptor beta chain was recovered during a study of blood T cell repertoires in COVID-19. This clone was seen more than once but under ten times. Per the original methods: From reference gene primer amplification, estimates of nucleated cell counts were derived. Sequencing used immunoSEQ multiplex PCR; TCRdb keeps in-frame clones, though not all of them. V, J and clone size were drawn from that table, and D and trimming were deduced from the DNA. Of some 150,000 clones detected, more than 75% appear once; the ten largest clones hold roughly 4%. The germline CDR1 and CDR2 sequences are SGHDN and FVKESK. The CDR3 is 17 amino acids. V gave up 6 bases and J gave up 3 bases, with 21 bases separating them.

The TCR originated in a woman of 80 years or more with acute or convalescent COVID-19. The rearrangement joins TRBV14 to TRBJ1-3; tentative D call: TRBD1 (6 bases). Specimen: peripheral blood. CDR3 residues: CASRRKPQGEGGNTIYF. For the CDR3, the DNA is TGTGCCAGCAGGCGAAAACCACAGGGAGAGGGTGGAAACACCATATATTTT.